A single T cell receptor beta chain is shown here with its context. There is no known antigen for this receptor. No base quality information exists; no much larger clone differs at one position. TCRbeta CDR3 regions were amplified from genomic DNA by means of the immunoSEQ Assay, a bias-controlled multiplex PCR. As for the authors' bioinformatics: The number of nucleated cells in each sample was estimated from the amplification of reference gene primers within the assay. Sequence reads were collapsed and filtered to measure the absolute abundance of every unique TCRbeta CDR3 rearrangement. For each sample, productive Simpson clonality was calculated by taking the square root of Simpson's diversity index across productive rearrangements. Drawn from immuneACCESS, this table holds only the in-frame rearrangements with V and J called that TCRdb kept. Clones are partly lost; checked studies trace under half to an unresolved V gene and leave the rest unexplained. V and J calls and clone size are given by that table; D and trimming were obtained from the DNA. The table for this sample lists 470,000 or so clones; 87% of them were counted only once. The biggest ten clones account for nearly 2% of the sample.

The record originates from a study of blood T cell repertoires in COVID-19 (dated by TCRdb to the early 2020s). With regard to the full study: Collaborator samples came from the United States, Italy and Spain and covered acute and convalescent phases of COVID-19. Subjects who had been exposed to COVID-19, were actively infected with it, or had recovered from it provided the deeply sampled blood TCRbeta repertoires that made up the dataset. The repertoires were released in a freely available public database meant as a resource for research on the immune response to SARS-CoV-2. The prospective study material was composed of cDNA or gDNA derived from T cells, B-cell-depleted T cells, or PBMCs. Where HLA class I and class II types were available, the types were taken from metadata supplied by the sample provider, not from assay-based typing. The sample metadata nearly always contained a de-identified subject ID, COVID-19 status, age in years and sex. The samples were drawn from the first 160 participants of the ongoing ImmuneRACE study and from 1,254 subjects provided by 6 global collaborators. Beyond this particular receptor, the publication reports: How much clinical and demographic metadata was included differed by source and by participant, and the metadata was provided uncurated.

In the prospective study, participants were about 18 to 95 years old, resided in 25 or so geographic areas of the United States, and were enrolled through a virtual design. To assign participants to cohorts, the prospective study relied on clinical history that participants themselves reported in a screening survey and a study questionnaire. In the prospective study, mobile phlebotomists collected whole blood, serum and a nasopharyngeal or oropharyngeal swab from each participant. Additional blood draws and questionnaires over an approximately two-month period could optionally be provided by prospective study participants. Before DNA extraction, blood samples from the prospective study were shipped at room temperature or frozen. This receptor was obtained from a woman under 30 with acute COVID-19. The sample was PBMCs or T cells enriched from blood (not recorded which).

Here the CDR3 is given as CASSLATSGGPYNEQFF. In nucleotides, the sequence is TGTGCCAGCAGCTTAGCGACTAGCGGGGGGCCATACAATGAGCAGTTCTTC. This chain is built from TRBV7-6 and TRBJ2-1, with TRBD2 matching 13 junction bases. V is pruned by 0 bases and J by 4 bases, leaving 3 bases of the junction without a gene match. The germline V gene sets CDR1 to SGHVS and CDR2 to FNYEAQ. Measured from the cysteine to the phenylalanine, the CDR3 is 17 residues long. Here the CDR3 DNA is all that survives: 51 bases in frame from base 1.